The 12 T cell receptor beta chains presented below share a single source sample, sequenced in a study of cytomegalovirus exposure and HLA in healthy donors. The primer mix had 60 Vbeta and 13 Jbeta primers. The protocol was immunoSEQ multiplex PCR, while the TCRdb copy is restricted to in-frame clones and leaves out a portion. The sample includes 29,000 or so clones. Material: PBMCs. The origin of the receptors is a man aged 25-40 years in good health and CMV-seronegative.

A word on this clone: An end of the junction differs from the germline gene, which may be a read error. This chain joins TRBV7-7 and TRBJ2-5, with TRBD2 identical over 8 bases. CDR1 and CDR2 (germline): SSHAT, FNYEAQ (reference sequence). The CDR3 has 17 residues. Here the CDR3 reads CASSLGVAGRYQETQYF. DNA of the CDR3: TGTGCTAGCAGCTTAGGGGTAGCGGGGAGGTACCAAGAGACCCAGTACTTC.

The chain has TRBV5-6 and TRBJ2-1; 8 bases are shared with TRBD2. V trimming: 2 bases; J trimming: 4 bases; junction bases outside the gene matches: 8. Looked up from germline, CDR1 is SGHDT and CDR2 is YYEEEE. The CDR3 is 16 residues long. Written as DNA, the CDR3 is TGTGCCAGCAGCTTCGCTACGGGAGGGTTGTACAATGAGCAGTTCTTC. This gives the protein CASSFATGGLYNEQFF.

V usage is TRBV28 and J usage is TRBJ1-2; D uncertain. The CDR3 has 14 residues. V lost 3 bases, J lost 5 bases, and 13 bases lay in between. Germline CDR1 MDHEN, CDR2 SYDVKM. The CDR3 loop reads CASSLGSTLYGYTF. CDR3 in DNA: TGTGCCAGCAGTTTGGGCAGCACCTTATATGGCTACACCTTC.

The rearrangement links TRBV9 to TRBJ1-5, with D possibly being TRBD1 (6 bases). V was trimmed by 2 bases and J by 0 bases, leaving 9 bases between them. The CDR3 has 15 residues. Germline V gives CDR1 SGDLS, CDR2 YYNGEE. The CDR3 region is CASSVTGNSNQPQHF. CDR3 in DNA: TGTGCCAGCAGCGTGACAGGTAATAGCAATCAGCCCCAGCATTTT.

This chain links TRBV4-1 with TRBJ1-2; D call uncertain. The CDR3 length is 15 residues. CDR1 and CDR2 (germline): MGHRA, YSYEKL. V lost 0 bases and J lost 3, with 11 bases in between. CDR3 coding DNA: TGCGCCAGCAGCCAAGATCTAGGGAGGGACTATGGCTACACCTTC. This gives the protein CASSQDLGRDYGYTF.

This rearrangement joins TRBV10-3 to TRBJ2-2; TRBD1 matches 7 bases. CDR1 and CDR2 from the germline V gene are ENHRY and SYGVKD. This CDR3 has 15 residues. V lost 4 bases, J lost 1 base, and 3 bases stayed unmatched. For the CDR3, the DNA is TGTGCCATCAGTGGCGGACAGGAGAACACCGGGGAGCTGTTTTTT. Its translation is CAISGGQENTGELFF.

The genes are TRBV5-1 and TRBJ2-7; 8 bases are a match to TRBD1. V trimming: 0 bases; J trimming: 3 bases; junction bases outside the gene matches: 5. CDR1 and CDR2 from the germline V gene are SGHRS and YFSETQ. The length of the CDR3 is 15 residues. This CDR3 is CASSLVAGGGYEQYF. The CDR3 DNA reads TGCGCCAGCAGCTTGGTGGCAGGGGGCGGCTACGAGCAGTACTTC.

The rearrangement joins TRBV4-2 to TRBJ1-5; weak D call: TRBD1 (5 bases). Trimming stripped 4 bases from V and 3 bases from J, with 13 bases between. The CDR3 has 15 residues. The germline CDR1 and CDR2 sequences are LGHNA and YNFKEQ. The CDR3 DNA reads as TGTGCCAGCAGCCGCGGGGACGGCCTCAATCAGCCCCAGCATTTT. Translated: CASSRGDGLNQPQHF.

The V gene is TRBV4-1, the J gene TRBJ1-2; D gene ambiguous. The CDR3 covers 14 residues. V was cut by 0 bases and J by 4 bases, with 9 bases left in between. Germline V gene lookup returns CDR1 MGHRA and CDR2 YSYEKL. The CDR3 region is CASSQDRGSYGYTF. The CDR3 DNA reads TGCGCCAGCAGCCAAGATCGCGGATCCTATGGCTACACCTTC.

The chain is built from TRBV6-1 and TRBJ1-2; TRBD1 matches 9 bases. Germline trimming cut 1 base from V and 5 bases from J; bases unmatched to any gene: 11. Germline assignment: CDR1 MNHNS and CDR2 SASEGT. The CDR3 is made up of 17 amino acids. The CDR3 bases are TGTGCCAGCAGTGAAGGACGAGGACAGGGGTCGTGGTATGGCTACACCTTC. It is translated as CASSEGRGQGSWYGYTF.

V gene TRBV6-4 combines with J gene TRBJ2-3; D uncertain. The germline V gene encodes CDR1 MRHNA and CDR2 SNTAGT. The CDR3 spans 15 residues. Trimming took off 6 bases at V and 1 base at J, with 14 bases between the two ends. The CDR3 is CASSQTSSGTDTQYF. In DNA form, the CDR3 reads TGTGCCAGCAGCCAGACTTCATCGGGCACAGATACGCAGTATTTT.

The J gene is TRBJ2-2, the V gene TRBV9, with D possibly TRBD2 on 6 matching bases. V lost 4 bases, J lost 2 bases, and 9 bases lay in between. Germline V gene sequence: CDR1 SGDLS, CDR2 YYNGEE. This CDR3 contains 14 residues. The CDR3 DNA follows: TGTGCCAGCAGCCACGGGACTAACACCGGGGAGCTGTTTTTT. Its translation is CASSHGTNTGELFF.